This T cell receptor beta chain was found in a study of beta chain features in type 1 diabetes. This CDR3 region has 16 residues. V was trimmed by 0 bases and J by 0 bases, leaving 10 bases between them. Per germline, CDR1 SGHDT and CDR2 YYEEEE. All of the isolated RNA was reverse transcribed, so expressed TCRB transcripts were sequenced. The assay was immunoSEQ multiplex PCR, and TCRdb's table has in-frame clones only and misses some. The sample lists hundreds of thousands of clones; more than 12% were seen once. Details on this clone: Its antigen remains unknown.

Naive, central memory, regulatory and stem cell-like memory cells within the CD4+ compartment were sorted using CD45RO/CCR7/CD25/CD127/CD95/CD27. Study-level points and caveats: PCR might show a preference for shorter templates, equally across patients and controls. All four CD4+ subsets of Type 1 diabetes patients contained TCRB CDR3s that were moderately but significantly shorter.

The sequenced material came from naive CD4+ T cells from blood. This receptor was identified in a man younger than 35 with type 1 diabetes. The chain employs TRBV5-6 and TRBJ1-5, with D uncertain. CDR3 bases: TGTGCCAGCAGCTTGGTTGGAGGGATTAGCAATCAGCCCCAGCATTTT. Amino acid sequence: CASSLVGGISNQPQHF.